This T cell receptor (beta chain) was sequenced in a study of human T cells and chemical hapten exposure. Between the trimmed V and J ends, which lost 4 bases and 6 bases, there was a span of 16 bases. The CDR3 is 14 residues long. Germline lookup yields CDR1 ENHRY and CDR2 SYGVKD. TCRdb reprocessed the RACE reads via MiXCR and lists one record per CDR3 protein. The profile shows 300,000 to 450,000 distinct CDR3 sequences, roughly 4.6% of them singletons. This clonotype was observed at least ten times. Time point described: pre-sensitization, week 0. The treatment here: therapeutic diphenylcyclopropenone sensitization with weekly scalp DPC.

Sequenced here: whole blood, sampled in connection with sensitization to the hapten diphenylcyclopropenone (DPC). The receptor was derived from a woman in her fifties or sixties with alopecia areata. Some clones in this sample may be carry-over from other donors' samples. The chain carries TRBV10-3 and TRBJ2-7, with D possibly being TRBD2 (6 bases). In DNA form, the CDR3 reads TGTGCCATCAGTGCCTCGGGGGACCTCTCCGAGCAGTACTTC. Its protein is CAISASGDLSEQYF.